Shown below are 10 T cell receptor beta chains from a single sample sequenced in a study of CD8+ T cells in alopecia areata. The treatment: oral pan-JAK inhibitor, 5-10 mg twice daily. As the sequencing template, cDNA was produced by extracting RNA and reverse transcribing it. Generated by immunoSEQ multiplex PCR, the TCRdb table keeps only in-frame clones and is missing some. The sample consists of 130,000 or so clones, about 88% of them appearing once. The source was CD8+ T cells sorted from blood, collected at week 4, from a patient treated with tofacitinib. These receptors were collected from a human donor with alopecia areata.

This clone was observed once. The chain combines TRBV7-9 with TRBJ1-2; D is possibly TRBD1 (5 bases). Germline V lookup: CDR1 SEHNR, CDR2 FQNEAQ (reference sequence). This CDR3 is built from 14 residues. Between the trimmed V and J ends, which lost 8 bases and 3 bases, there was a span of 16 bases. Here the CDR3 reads CASPQVGTDYGYTF. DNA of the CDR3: TGTGCCAGCCCTCAGGTTGGGACCGACTATGGCTACACCTTC.

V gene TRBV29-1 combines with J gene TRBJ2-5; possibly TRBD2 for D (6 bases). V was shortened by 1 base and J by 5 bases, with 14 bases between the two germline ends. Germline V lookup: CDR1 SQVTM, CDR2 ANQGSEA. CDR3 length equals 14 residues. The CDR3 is CSVEGRVGLETQYF. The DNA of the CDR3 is TGCAGCGTTGAAGGCAGGGTGGGACTGGAGACCCAGTACTTC. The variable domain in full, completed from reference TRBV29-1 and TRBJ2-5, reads SAVISQKPSRDICQRGTSLTIQCQVDSQVTMMFWYRQQPGQSLTLIATANQGSEATYESGFVIDKFPISRPNLTFSTLTVSNMSPEDSSIYLCSVEGRVGLETQYFGPGTRLLVL.

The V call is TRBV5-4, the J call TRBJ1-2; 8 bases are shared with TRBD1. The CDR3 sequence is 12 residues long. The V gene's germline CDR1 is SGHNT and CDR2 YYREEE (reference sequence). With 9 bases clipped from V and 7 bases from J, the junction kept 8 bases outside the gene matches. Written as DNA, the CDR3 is TGTGCCACTTCAGGGGGCGTGAGTGGCTACACCTTC. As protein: CATSGGVSGYTF. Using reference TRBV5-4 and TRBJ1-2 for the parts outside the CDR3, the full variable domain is ETGVTQSPTHLIKTRGQQVTLRCSSQSGHNTVSWYQQALGQGPQFIFQYYREEENGRGNFPPRFSGLQFPNYSSELNVNALELDDSALYLCATSGGVSGYTFGSGTRLTVV.

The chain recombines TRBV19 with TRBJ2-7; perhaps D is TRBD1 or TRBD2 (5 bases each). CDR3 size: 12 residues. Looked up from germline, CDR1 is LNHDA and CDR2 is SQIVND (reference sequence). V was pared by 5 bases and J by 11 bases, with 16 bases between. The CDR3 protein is CASSFPEGPKYF. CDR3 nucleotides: TGTGCCAGTAGTTTTCCCGAGGGGCCGAAGTACTTC.

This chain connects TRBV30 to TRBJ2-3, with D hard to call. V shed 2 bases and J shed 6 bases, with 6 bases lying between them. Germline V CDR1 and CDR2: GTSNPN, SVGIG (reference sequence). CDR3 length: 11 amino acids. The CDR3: CAWSMGDTQYF. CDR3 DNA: TGTGCCTGGAGTATGGGGGATACGCAGTATTTT.

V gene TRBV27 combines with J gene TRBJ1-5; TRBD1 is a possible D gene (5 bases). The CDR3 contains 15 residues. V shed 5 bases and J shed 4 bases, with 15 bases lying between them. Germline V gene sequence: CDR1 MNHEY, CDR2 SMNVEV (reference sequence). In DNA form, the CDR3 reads TGTGCCAGCAGTCTCGACAGTCGGAGAAATCAGCCCCAGCATTTT. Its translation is CASSLDSRRNQPQHF.

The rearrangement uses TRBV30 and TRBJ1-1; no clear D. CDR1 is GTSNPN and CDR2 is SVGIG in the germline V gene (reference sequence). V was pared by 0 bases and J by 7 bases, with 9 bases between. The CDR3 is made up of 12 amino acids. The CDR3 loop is CAWSVLSDEAFF. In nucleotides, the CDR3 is TGTGCCTGGAGTGTACTGTCAGATGAAGCTTTCTTT.

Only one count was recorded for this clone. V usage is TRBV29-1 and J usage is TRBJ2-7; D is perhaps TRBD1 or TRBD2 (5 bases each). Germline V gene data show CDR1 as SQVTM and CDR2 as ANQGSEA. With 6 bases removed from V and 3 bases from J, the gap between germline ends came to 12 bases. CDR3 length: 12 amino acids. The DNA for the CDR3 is TGCAGCGTGGGACCGGGTGACTACGAGCAGTACTTC. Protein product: CSVGPGDYEQYF.

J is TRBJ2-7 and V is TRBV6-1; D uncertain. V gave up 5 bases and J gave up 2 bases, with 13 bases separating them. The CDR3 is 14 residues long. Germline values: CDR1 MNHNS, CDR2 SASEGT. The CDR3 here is CASSLAGTTYEQYF. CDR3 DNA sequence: TGTGCCAGCAGTTTGGCAGGAACTACCTACGAGCAGTACTTC.

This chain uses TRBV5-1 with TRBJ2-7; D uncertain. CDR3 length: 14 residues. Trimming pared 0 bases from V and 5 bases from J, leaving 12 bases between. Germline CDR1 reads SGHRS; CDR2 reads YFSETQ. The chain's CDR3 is CASSLAVGMDEQYF. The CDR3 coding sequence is TGCGCCAGCAGCTTGGCCGTAGGGATGGACGAGCAGTACTTC.